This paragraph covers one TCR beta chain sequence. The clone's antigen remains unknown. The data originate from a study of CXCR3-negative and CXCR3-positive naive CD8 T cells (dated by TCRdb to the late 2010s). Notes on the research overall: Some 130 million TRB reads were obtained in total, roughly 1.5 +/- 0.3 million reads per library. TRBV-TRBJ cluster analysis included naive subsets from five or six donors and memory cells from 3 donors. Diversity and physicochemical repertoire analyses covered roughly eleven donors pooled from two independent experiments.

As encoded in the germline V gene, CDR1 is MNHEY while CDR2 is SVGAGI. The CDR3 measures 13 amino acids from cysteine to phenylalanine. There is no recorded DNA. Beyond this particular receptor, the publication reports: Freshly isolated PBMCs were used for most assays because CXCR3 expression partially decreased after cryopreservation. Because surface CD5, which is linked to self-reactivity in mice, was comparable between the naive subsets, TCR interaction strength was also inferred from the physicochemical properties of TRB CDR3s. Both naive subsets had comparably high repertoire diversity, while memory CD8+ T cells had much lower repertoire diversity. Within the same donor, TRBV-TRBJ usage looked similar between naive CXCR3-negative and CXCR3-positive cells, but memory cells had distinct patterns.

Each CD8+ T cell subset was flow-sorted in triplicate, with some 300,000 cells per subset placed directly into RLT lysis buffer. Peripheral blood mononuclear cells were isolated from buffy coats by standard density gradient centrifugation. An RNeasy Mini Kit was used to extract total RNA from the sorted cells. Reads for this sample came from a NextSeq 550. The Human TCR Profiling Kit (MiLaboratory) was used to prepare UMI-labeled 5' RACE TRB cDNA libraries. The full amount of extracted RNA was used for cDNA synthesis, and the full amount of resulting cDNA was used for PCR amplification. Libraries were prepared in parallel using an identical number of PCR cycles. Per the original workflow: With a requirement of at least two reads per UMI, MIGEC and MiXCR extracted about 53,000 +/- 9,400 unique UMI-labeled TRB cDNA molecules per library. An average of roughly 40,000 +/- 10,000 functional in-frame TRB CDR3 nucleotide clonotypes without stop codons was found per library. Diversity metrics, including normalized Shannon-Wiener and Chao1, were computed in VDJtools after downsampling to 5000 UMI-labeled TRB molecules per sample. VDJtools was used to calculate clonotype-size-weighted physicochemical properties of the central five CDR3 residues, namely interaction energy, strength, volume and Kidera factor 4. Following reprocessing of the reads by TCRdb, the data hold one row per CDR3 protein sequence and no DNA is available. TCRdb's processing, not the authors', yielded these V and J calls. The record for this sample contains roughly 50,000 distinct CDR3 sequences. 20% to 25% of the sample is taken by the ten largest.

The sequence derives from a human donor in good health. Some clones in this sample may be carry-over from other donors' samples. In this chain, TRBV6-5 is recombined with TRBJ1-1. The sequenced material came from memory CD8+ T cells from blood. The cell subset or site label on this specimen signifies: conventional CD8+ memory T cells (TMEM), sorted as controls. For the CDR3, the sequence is CASSYSMGTEAFF.